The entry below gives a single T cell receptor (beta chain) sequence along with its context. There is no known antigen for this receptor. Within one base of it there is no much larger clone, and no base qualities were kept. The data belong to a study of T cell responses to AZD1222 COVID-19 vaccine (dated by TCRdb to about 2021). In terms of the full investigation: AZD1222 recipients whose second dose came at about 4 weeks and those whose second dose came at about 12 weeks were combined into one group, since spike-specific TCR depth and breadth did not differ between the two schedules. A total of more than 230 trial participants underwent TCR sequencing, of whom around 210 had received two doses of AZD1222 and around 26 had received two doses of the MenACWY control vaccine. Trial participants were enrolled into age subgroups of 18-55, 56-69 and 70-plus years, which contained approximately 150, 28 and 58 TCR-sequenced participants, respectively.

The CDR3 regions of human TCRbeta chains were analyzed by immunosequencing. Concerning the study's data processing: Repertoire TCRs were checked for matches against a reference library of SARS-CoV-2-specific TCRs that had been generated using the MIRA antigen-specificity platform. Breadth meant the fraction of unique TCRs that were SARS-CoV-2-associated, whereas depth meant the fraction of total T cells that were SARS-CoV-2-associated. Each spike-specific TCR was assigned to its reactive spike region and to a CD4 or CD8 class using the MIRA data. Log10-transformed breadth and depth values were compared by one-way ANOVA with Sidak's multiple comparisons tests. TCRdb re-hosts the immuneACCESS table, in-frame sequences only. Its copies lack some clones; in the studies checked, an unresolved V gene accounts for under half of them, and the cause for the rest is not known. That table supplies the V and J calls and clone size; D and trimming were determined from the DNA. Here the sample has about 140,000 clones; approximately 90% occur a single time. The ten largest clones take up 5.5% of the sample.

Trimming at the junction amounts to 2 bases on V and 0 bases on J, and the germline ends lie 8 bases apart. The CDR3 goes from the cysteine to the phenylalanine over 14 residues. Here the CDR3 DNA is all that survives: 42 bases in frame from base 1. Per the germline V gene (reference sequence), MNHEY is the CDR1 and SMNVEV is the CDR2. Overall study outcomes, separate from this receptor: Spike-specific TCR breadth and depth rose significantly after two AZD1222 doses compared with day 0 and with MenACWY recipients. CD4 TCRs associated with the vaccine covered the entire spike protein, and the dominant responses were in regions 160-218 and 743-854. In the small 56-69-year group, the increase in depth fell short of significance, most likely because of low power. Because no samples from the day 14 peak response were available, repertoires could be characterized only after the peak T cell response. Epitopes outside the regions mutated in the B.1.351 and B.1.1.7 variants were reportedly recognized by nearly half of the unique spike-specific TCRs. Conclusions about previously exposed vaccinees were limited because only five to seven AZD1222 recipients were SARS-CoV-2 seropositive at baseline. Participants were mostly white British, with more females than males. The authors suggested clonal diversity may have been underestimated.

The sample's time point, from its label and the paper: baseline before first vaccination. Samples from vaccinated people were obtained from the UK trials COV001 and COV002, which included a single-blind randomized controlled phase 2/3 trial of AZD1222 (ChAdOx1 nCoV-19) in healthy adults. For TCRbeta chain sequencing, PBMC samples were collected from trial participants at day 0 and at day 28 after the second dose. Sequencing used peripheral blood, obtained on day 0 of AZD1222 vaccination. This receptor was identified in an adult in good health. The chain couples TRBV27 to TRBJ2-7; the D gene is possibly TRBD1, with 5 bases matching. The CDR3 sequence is CASSLGQVSYEQYF. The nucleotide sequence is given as TGTGCCAGCAGTTTAGGACAAGTCTCCTACGAGCAGTACTTC.